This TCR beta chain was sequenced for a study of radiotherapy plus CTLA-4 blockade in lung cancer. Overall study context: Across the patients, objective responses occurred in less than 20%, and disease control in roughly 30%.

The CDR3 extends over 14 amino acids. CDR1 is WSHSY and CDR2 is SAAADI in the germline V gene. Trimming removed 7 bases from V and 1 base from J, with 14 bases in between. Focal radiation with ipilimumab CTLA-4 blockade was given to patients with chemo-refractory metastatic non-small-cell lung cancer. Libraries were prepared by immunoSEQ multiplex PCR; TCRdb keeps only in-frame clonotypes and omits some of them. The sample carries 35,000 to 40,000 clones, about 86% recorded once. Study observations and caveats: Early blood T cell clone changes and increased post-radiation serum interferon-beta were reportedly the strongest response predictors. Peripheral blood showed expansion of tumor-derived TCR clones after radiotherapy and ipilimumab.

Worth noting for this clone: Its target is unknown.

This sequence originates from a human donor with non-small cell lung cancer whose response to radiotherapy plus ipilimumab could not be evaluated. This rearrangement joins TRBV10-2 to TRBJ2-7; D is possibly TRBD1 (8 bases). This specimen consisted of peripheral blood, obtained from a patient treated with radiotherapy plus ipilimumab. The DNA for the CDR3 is TGCGCCAGCAACGGACAGGGAGGGTCCTACGAGCAGTACTTC. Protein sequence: CASNGQGGSYEQYF.